These 24 T cell receptor beta chains were sequenced from one sample in a study of T-cell memory formation after mild COVID-19. TCRdb redid the calling of the 5' RACE reads with MiXCR, one entry per CDR3 protein. Among 400,000 to 500,000 distinct CDR3 sequences listed, 20% were seen once. Input material: PBMCs or a T cell subset sorted from them (not recorded which). Receptors originate from an adult woman who had mild COVID-19 (a few samples of this study predate the infection). Cell type and time point are not known.

This clonotype has more than one count but fewer than ten. The chain joins TRBV19 to TRBJ2-1; D not resolved. This CDR3 spans 16 amino acids. The ends were cut back, 0 bases at V and 0 bases at J, with 9 bases in the middle. In germline, CDR1 is LNHDA, CDR2 SQIVND (reference sequence). The CDR3 protein is CASSIDRGLSYNEQFF. Here the CDR3 DNA reads TGTGCCAGTAGTATAGATCGTGGGCTCTCCTACAATGAGCAGTTCTTC.

The chain is built from TRBV28 and TRBJ2-5, with D maybe TRBD2 (6 bases). Germline loops: CDR1 MDHEN, CDR2 SYDVKM. The ends were cut back, 5 bases at V and 1 base at J, with 20 bases in the middle. CDR3 length equals 17 residues. The CDR3 sequence: CASSPPTGVGSQETQYF. Here the CDR3 DNA reads TGTGCCAGCAGTCCCCCTACCGGGGTCGGGAGCCAAGAGACCCAGTACTTC. The full variable domain, in which reference TRBV28 and TRBJ2-5 provide the parts outside the CDR3, is DVKVTQSSRYLVKRTGEKVFLECVQDMDHENMFWYRQDPGLGLRLIYFSYDVKMKEKGDIPEGYSVSREKKERFSLILESASTNQTSMYLCASSPPTGVGSQETQYFGPGTRLLVL.

The J gene is TRBJ1-1, the V gene TRBV7-9; 7 nucleotides agree with TRBD1. The CDR3 sequence is 16 residues long. Trimming removed 2 bases from V and 1 base from J; junction bases left unmatched: 7. Germline loops: CDR1 SEHNR, CDR2 FQNEAQ (reference sequence). CDR3 in DNA: TGTGCCAGCAGCTTACCCTCGGGGACAGAGAACACTGAAGCTTTCTTT. It yields the protein CASSLPSGTENTEAFF.

This clonotype has only a few counts. CDR3 sequence reads: CSARDPALNTEAFF. The DNA of the CDR3 is TGCAGTGCTAGAGATCCAGCTTTAAACACTGAAGCTTTCTTT. The V and J genes are TRBV20-1 and TRBJ1-1; no reliable D call. Looked up from germline, CDR1 is DFQATT and CDR2 is SNEGSKA (reference sequence). CDR3 length: 14 amino acids. Trimming removed 0 bases from V and 2 bases from J, with 10 bases in between.

This clonotype occurred a few times. V gene TRBV5-1 combines with J gene TRBJ2-1; tentative D call: TRBD2 (6 bases). The V and J ends lost 4 bases and 0 bases respectively, with 20 bases between them. The germline V gene encodes CDR1 SGHRS and CDR2 YFSETQ. This CDR3 comprises 18 residues. The DNA for the CDR3 is TGCGCCAGCAGCGGGTGGGGGGATAGAGCGGGCTCCTACAATGAGCAGTTCTTC. It codes for CASSGWGDRAGSYNEQFF. Full variable domain (remainder filled in from reference TRBV5-1 and TRBJ2-1): KAGVTQTPRYLIKTRGQQVTLSCSPISGHRSVSWYQQTPGQGLQFLFEYFSETQRNKGNFPGRFSGRQFSNSRSEMNVSTLELGDSALYLCASSGWGDRAGSYNEQFFGPGTRLTVL.

The chain joins TRBV12-3 or TRBV12-4 to TRBJ2-7, with unresolved D. CDR3 size: 14 residues. Trimming took 5 bases from V and 0 from J, leaving 11 bases between them. CDR3 sequence: CASSLLGTSYEQYF. The CDR3 DNA sequence: TGTGCCAGCAGTCTCCTGGGAACCTCCTACGAGCAGTACTTC.

This clonotype was detected only a few times. The chain has TRBV30 and TRBJ2-7, with D possibly matching TRBD2 (6 bases). The CDR3 has 16 amino acids. Germline V lookup: CDR1 GTSNPN, CDR2 SVGIG (reference sequence). The germline V and J ends were trimmed by 4 bases and 4 bases, with 23 bases remaining between them. The CDR3 region is CAWNGPAAGNLYEQYF. Here the CDR3 DNA reads TGTGCCTGGAACGGTCCGGCGGCGGGGAACCTGTACGAGCAGTACTTC.

The chain has TRBV5-6 and TRBJ2-4, with 9 bases lining up with TRBD1. V dropped 3 bases and J dropped 9; count of bases not matched to a gene: 4. This CDR3 is built from 13 residues. Germline V CDR1 and CDR2: SGHDT, YYEEEE. The CDR3 protein is CASSWTGESIQYF. In DNA form, the CDR3 reads TGTGCCAGCAGCTGGACAGGGGAAAGCATTCAGTACTTC.

This chain links TRBV6-5 with TRBJ2-1; D perhaps matches TRBD2 (7 bases). The CDR3 covers 16 residues. Trimming left V 5 bases short and J 6 bases short, with 20 bases between. Germline assignment: CDR1 MNHEY and CDR2 SVGAGI. The chain's CDR3 is CASSRGGGEPRNEQFF. DNA for the CDR3: TGTGCCAGCAGTCGCGGAGGGGGGGAGCCCCGCAATGAGCAGTTCTTC.

This clonotype has just a few counts. The chain uses TRBV12-3 or TRBV12-4 and TRBJ1-2, with D possibly matching TRBD1 (6 bases). This CDR3 has 13 residues. V was cut by 6 bases and J by 8 bases, with 16 bases left in between. CDR3 region: CASSNTGMDGYTF. CDR3 DNA: TGTGCCAGCAGCAATACAGGGATGGACGGCTACACCTTC.

This chain links TRBV12-3 or TRBV12-4 with TRBJ2-1; tentatively, D is TRBD2 (5 bases). V was shortened by 6 bases and J by 4 bases, with 13 bases between the two germline ends. The CDR3 consists of 14 residues. The CDR3, as DNA: TGTGCCAGCAGCGCTTCGCTAGCTTACAATGAGCAGTTCTTC. This encodes CASSASLAYNEQFF.

In its sample, this clonotype was seen a few times. This chain links TRBV6-2 or TRBV6-3 with TRBJ1-6; D unresolved. The V and J ends lost 3 bases and 7 bases respectively, with 10 bases between them. CDR1 is MNHEY, CDR2 SVGEGT, per germline. This CDR3 spans 14 amino acids. CDR3 sequence reads: CASSYLQMNSPLHF. The CDR3 DNA sequence: TGTGCCAGCAGTTATCTACAGATGAATTCACCCCTCCACTTT.

The chain combines TRBV7-9 with TRBJ2-1; D not resolved. V gave up 3 bases and J gave up 4 bases, with 10 bases separating them. The V gene's germline CDR1 is SEHNR and CDR2 FQNEAQ (reference sequence). The CDR3 extends over 14 amino acids. This CDR3 is CASSFAENYNEQFF. CDR3 bases: TGTGCCAGCAGCTTCGCAGAGAATTACAATGAGCAGTTCTTC.

The V and J genes are TRBV20-1 and TRBJ2-4; D gene uncertain. CDR3 size: 13 residues. The germline CDR1 and CDR2 sequences are DFQATT and SNEGSKA (reference sequence). V was cut by 0 bases and J by 7 bases, with 10 bases left in between. The CDR3 here is CSARDPRQNIQYF. CDR3 nucleotide sequence: TGCAGTGCTAGAGATCCGCGGCAGAACATTCAGTACTTC.

The sample holds a few counts of this clonotype. This chain joins TRBV7-9 and TRBJ2-7, with a tentative D call TRBD1 (6 bases). The CDR3 contains 15 residues. CDR1 and CDR2 (germline): SEHNR, FQNEAQ (reference sequence). Trimming took off 3 bases at V and 7 bases at J, with 19 bases between the two ends. The CDR3 DNA sequence: TGTGCCAGCAGCTTTGGGGATACAGGGTCCCAAGAGCAGTACTTC. Residues: CASSFGDTGSQEQYF.

This clonotype was observed a few times. The chain employs TRBV6-6 and TRBJ1-5; D may be TRBD1 (5 bases). Germline V gene sequence: CDR1 MNHNY, CDR2 SVGAGI (reference sequence). The ends were cut back, 6 bases at V and 6 bases at J, with 12 bases in the middle. The CDR3 is made up of 13 amino acids. The CDR3 here is CASSLRAPQPQHF. As DNA, the CDR3 is TGTGCCAGCAGCCTCAGGGCTCCTCAGCCCCAGCATTTT.

In its sample, this clonotype was seen many times. CDR3 amino acids: CSAQTPSGSTYNEQFF. CDR3 coding DNA: TGCAGTGCCCAAACCCCGAGCGGGTCAACCTACAATGAGCAGTTCTTC. The V gene is TRBV20-1, the J gene TRBJ2-1; the D gene is possibly TRBD2 (6 bases). Trimming removed 6 bases at V and 2 bases at J, with 20 bases between. Germline V gene lookup returns CDR1 DFQATT and CDR2 SNEGSKA (reference sequence). CDR3 size: 16 residues.

The CDR3 coding sequence is TGCGCCAGCAGCTTGGAGCCGGGTTTCGATACGCAGTATTTT. Translating it yields CASSLEPGFDTQYF. The genes are TRBV5-1 and TRBJ2-3; unclear D gene. Trimming shortened V by 0 bases and J by 6 bases, and 11 bases separated the two germline ends. The CDR3 runs to 14 residues. The germline V gene has CDR1 SGHRS and CDR2 YFSETQ.

The V call is TRBV20-1, the J call TRBJ2-2, with D unclear. There are 14 residues in the CDR3. Trimming removed 2 bases at V and 6 bases at J, with 13 bases between. From germline, CDR1 is DFQATT and CDR2 SNEGSKA (reference sequence). The CDR3 reads CSARFYSSPGELFF. CDR3 in DNA: TGCAGTGCTAGATTTTACAGCTCCCCCGGGGAGCTGTTTTTT.

The J gene is TRBJ1-4, the V gene TRBV2; D is unresolved. Trimming cost V 4 bases and J 7 bases, with 13 bases left between them. The CDR3 spans 14 residues. CDR1 is SNHLY, CDR2 FYNNEI, per germline. The CDR3 reads CASSVLTRGEKLFF. The CDR3 DNA sequence: TGTGCCAGCAGTGTGTTGACTCGGGGTGAAAAACTGTTTTTT. Full variable domain (outside the CDR3, taken from reference TRBV2 and TRBJ1-4): EPEVTQTPSHQVTQMGQEVILRCVPISNHLYFYWYRQILGQKVEFLVSFYNNEISEKSEIFDDQFSVERPDGSNFTLKIRSTKLEDSAMYFCASSVLTRGEKLFFGSGTQLSVL.

This clonotype was seen only a few times. The chain joins TRBV6-1 to TRBJ1-2; D unresolved. Germline CDR1 reads MNHNS; CDR2 reads SASEGT. Trimming shortened V by 3 bases and J by 2 bases, and 16 bases separated the two germline ends. The CDR3 loop spans 16 amino acids. The DNA for the CDR3 is TGTGCCAGCAGTGAGGTTCGAGATACTGCGAACTATGGCTACACCTTC. Amino acids: CASSEVRDTANYGYTF.

V is TRBV15 and J is TRBJ2-1, with unresolved D. V was pared by 0 bases and J by 5 bases, with 5 bases between. The germline V gene has CDR1 LNHNV and CDR2 YYDKDF (reference sequence). CDR3 size: 13 residues. For the CDR3, the DNA is TGTGCCACCAGCAGAGATTGGAACAATGAGCAGTTCTTC. Residues: CATSRDWNNEQFF. Variable domain in full (rest from reference TRBV15 and TRBJ2-1): DAMVIQNPRYQVTQFGKPVTLSCSQTLNHNVMYWYQQKSSQAPKLLFHYYDKDFNNEADTPDNFQSRRPNTSFCFLDIRSPGLGDTAMYLCATSRDWNNEQFFGPGTRLTVL.

V usage is TRBV6-1 and J usage is TRBJ2-1, with 7 positions matching TRBD2. Germline CDR1 reads MNHNS; CDR2 reads SASEGT. V shed 2 bases, J shed 8 bases, and the junction held 12 bases outside the gene matches. The CDR3 loop spans 16 amino acids. The DNA for the CDR3 is TGTGCCAGCAGTGAATACGGGGAGGGCTTAACAGATGAGCAGTTCTTC. Amino acid sequence: CASSEYGEGLTDEQFF.

This clonotype was picked up many times. The genes are TRBV20-1 and TRBJ2-3; 9 bases map to TRBD2. This CDR3 has 15 residues. V lost 6 bases to trimming and J lost 2 bases; unmatched junction nucleotides: 9. Germline lookup yields CDR1 DFQATT and CDR2 SNEGSKA (reference sequence). CDR3 sequence: CSAPRLAVFTDTQYF. Here the CDR3 DNA reads TGCAGTGCCCCCCGACTAGCGGTTTTCACAGATACGCAGTATTTT.